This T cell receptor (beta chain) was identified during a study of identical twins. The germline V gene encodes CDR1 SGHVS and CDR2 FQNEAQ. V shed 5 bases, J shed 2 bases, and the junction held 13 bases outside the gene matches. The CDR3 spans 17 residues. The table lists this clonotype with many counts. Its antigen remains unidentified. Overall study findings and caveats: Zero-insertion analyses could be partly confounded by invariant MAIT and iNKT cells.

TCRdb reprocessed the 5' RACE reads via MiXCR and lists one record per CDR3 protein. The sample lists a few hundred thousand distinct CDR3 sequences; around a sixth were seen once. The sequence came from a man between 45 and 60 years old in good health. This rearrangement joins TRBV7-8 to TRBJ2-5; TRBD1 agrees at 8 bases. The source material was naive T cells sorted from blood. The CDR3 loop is CASSSPRDRTSQETQYF. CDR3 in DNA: TGTGCCAGCAGCAGCCCCCGGGACAGGACTTCACAAGAGACCCAGTACTTC.